Each of the 32 T cell receptor beta chains below was sequenced from the same sample in a study of cytomegalovirus exposure and HLA in healthy donors. 60 Vbeta and 13 Jbeta primers were used in PCR. Generated by immunoSEQ multiplex PCR, the TCRdb table keeps only in-frame clones and is missing some. The table lists roughly 160,000 clones, roughly 76% of them singletons, with under 1.5% in the top ten. The sequencing input was PBMCs. The receptors stem from a man between 60 and 70 years old in good health and CMV-seronegative.

The chain recombines TRBV6-6 with TRBJ2-3, with D perhaps TRBD2 (5 bases). The germline CDR1 and CDR2 sequences are MNHNY and SVGAGI (reference sequence). The germline V and J ends were trimmed by 4 bases and 1 base, with 12 bases remaining between them. The CDR3 runs to 15 residues. DNA for the CDR3: TGTGCCAGCAGTTCAGGTGCGGGCCGCACAGATACGCAGTATTTT. Its translation: CASSSGAGRTDTQYF.

J is TRBJ2-7 and V is TRBV5-4; 12 bases line up with TRBD1. In germline, CDR1 is SGHNT, CDR2 YYREEE (reference sequence). The length of the CDR3 is 15 residues. The J segment lost 5 bases and the V segment lost 3 bases, leaving 6 bases of the junction unmatched. Here the CDR3 DNA reads TGTGCCAGCAGCTGGGGACAGGGGGCAGGAAACGAGCAGTACTTC. This sequence encodes CASSWGQGAGNEQYF.

The chain carries TRBV7-3 and TRBJ1-1; D might be TRBD1 (5 bases). Germline V gene sequence: CDR1 SGHTA, CDR2 FQGTGA. The V end lost 5 bases, the J end lost 0 bases, and 13 bases lay between the germline ends. The CDR3 contains 15 residues. In DNA, the CDR3 is TGTGCCAGCAGCCCTCGGGGGGATATGAACACTGAAGCTTTCTTT. Protein: CASSPRGDMNTEAFF. Filled out from reference TRBV7-3 and TRBJ1-1, the complete variable domain reads GAGVSQTPSNKVTEKGKYVELRCDPISGHTALYWYRQSLGQGPEFLIYFQGTGAADDSGLPNDRFFAVRPEGSVSTLKIQRTERGDSAVYLCASSPRGDMNTEAFFGQGTRLTVV.

This clone occurred a few times. V is TRBV6-5 and J is TRBJ1-1, with no clear D. The CDR3 extends over 14 amino acids. Deletions cut 6 bases from V and 1 base from J, with 12 bases between. The germline gives CDR1 MNHEY, CDR2 SVGAGI. CDR3 in amino acids: CASRWSETNTEAFF. In nucleotides, the CDR3 is TGTGCCAGCAGATGGAGCGAAACGAACACTGAAGCTTTCTTT.

The rearrangement joins TRBV5-8 to TRBJ2-1; tentatively, D is TRBD2 (5 bases). CDR1 SGHTS and CDR2 YDEGEE come from the germline V gene. The V and J ends lost 4 bases and 8 bases respectively, with 25 bases between them. The CDR3 has 17 residues. In nucleotides, the CDR3 is TGTGCCAGCAGCGGGCGGACTCCTTCCCCATTGCGCGATGAGCAGTTCTTC. Residues: CASSGRTPSPLRDEQFF.

The chain carries TRBV9 and TRBJ1-5; TRBD1 is a possible D gene (5 bases). Germline V gives CDR1 SGDLS, CDR2 YYNGEE. The CDR3 sequence is 16 residues long. V lost 4 bases and J lost 5, with 19 bases in between. The DNA for the CDR3 is TGTGCCAGCAGCCCTTACGGAACAGGCGGGGATCAGCCCCAGCATTTT. Translating gives CASSPYGTGGDQPQHF.

The CDR3 loop reads CASSLNADPSGNEQFF. CDR3 coding DNA: TGTGCCAGCAGCTTAAACGCCGACCCCTCGGGGAATGAGCAGTTCTTC. The chain has TRBV7-2 and TRBJ2-1; possible D gene TRBD2, 5 bases. Germline V gene sequence: CDR1 SGHTA, CDR2 FQGNSA. With 2 bases removed from V and 7 bases from J, the gap between germline ends came to 18 bases. The CDR3 has 16 residues. Full variable domain (outside the CDR3, taken from reference TRBV7-2 and TRBJ2-1): GAGVSQSPSNKVTEKGKDVELRCDPISGHTALYWYRQSLGQGLEFLIYFQGNSAPDKSGLPSDRFSAERTGGSVSTLTIQRTQQEDSAVYLCASSLNADPSGNEQFFGPGTRLTVL.

This rearrangement joins TRBV7-2 to TRBJ2-3, with TRBD1 matching over 7 bases. Trimming cost V 2 bases and J 4 bases; bases outside gene matches: 9. Germline V gene data show CDR1 as SGHTA and CDR2 as FQGNSA. The CDR3 sequence is 16 residues long. CDR3 loop: CASSLSSTGVADTQYF. CDR3 coding DNA: TGTGCCAGCAGCTTAAGTAGCACAGGGGTGGCAGATACGCAGTATTTT. Full variable domain (missing parts from reference TRBV7-2 and TRBJ2-3): GAGVSQSPSNKVTEKGKDVELRCDPISGHTALYWYRQSLGQGLEFLIYFQGNSAPDKSGLPSDRFSAERTGGSVSTLTIQRTQQEDSAVYLCASSLSSTGVADTQYFGPGTRLTVL.

V and J are TRBV10-3 and TRBJ2-3; D is perhaps TRBD2 (6 bases). The CDR3 loop spans 16 amino acids. V lost 0 bases and J lost 1, with 11 bases in between. Germline V CDR1 and CDR2: ENHRY, SYGVKD. The CDR3 is CAISESNRGGTDTQYF. The CDR3 DNA sequence: TGTGCCATCAGTGAGTCAAATCGCGGGGGCACAGATACGCAGTATTTT.

The rearrangement joins TRBV5-6 to TRBJ2-2; D remains ambiguous. Germline V CDR1 and CDR2: SGHDT, YYEEEE. Trimming shortened V by 1 base and J by 1 base, and 8 bases separated the two germline ends. This CDR3 has 15 amino acids. The chain's CDR3 is CASSLPRQNTGELFF. The CDR3 DNA reads as TGTGCCAGCAGCTTGCCCAGACAGAACACCGGGGAGCTGTTTTTT.

The chain has TRBV7-8 and TRBJ1-5; a weak D match, TRBD1 (6 bases). CDR1 is SGHVS, CDR2 FQNEAQ, per germline. The V end lost 4 bases, the J end lost 2 bases, and 12 bases lay between the germline ends. This CDR3 region has 15 residues. The CDR3 bases are TGTGCCAGCAGCTCCCAAGGGGGTCGCAATCAGCCCCAGCATTTT. Its translation is CASSSQGGRNQPQHF. Using reference TRBV7-8 and TRBJ1-5 for the parts outside the CDR3, the full variable domain is GAGVSQSPRYKVAKRGQDVALRCDPISGHVSLFWYQQALGQGPEFLTYFQNEAQLDKSGLPSDRFFAERPEGSVSTLKIQRTQQEDSAVYLCASSSQGGRNQPQHFGDGTRLSIL.

The V call is TRBV5-1, the J call TRBJ2-1; 10 bases align to TRBD2. V was clipped by 4 bases and J by 4 bases; unmatched bases: 14. The germline gives CDR1 SGHRS, CDR2 YFSETQ. The length of the CDR3 is 18 residues. The CDR3 loop reads CASSAASGGVGAYNEQFF. In DNA, the CDR3 is TGCGCCAGCAGCGCCGCTAGCGGGGGCGTCGGTGCTTACAATGAGCAGTTCTTC.

CDR3 protein: CASSQSQRGRKNIQYF. In DNA form, the CDR3 reads TGCGCCAGCAGTCAATCGCAGAGGGGGCGCAAGAACATTCAGTACTTC. V usage is TRBV23-1 and J usage is TRBJ2-4; 7 bases align to TRBD1. TRBV23-1 is recorded as an ORF, its role being uncertain. Losses at the gene ends were 0 bases for V and 7 bases for J; bases not matched to a gene: 9. The CDR3 is 16 amino acids.

This sequence joins TRBV12-2 and TRBJ1-5; the listed D gene, TRBD1, was not tested against the DNA. TRBV12-2 is annotated as a pseudogene. The CDR3 is 19 residues long. CDR3 sequence reads: CASRLAPRTGPYSNQPQHF. The CDR3 DNA follows: TGTGCAAGTCGCTTAGCCCCCCGGACAGGTCCTTATAGCAATCAGCCCCAGCATTTT.

The chain couples TRBV9 to TRBJ2-3; 8 bases agree with TRBD1. The CDR3 loop spans 18 amino acids. The junction had 15 bases not matched to a gene; V was cut back by 3 bases and J by 3 bases. CDR1 SGDLS and CDR2 YYNGEE come from the germline V gene. This chain's CDR3 is CASSAHLSGGLGTDTQYF. Written as DNA, the CDR3 is TGTGCCAGCAGCGCCCATTTATCAGGGGGCTTGGGGACAGATACGCAGTATTTT. Using reference TRBV9 and TRBJ2-3 for the parts outside the CDR3, the full variable domain is DSGVTQTPKHLITATGQRVTLRCSPRSGDLSVYWYQQSLDQGLQFLIQYYNGEERAKGNILERFSAQQFPDLHSELNLSSLELGDSALYFCASSAHLSGGLGTDTQYFGPGTRLTVL.

Concerning this clone: This sample includes further DNA sequences coding for the same CDR3. The gene calls are TRBV9 and TRBJ2-1; 7 bases match TRBD2. The CDR3 is made up of 15 amino acids. In germline, CDR1 is SGDLS, CDR2 YYNGEE. J lost 4 bases, V lost 0 bases, and 4 bases had no gene match. The CDR3: CASSVGLAEYNEQFF. The CDR3 nucleotides are TGTGCCAGCAGCGTAGGGCTAGCGGAGTACAATGAGCAGTTCTTC.

On this clone: An end of the junction does not agree with germline; a read error may underlie this. The chain combines TRBV7-9 with TRBJ2-7; D is perhaps TRBD2 (5 bases). Germline V gene lookup returns CDR1 SEHNR and CDR2 FQNEAQ (reference sequence). The CDR3 is 13 amino acids. The CDR3 region has the DNA TGTGTCAGCAGCTTGCGAGGGATCGGCGAGCAGTACTTC. This gives the protein CVSSLRGIGEQYF.

This rearrangement joins TRBV7-6 to TRBJ2-3, with 12 bases fitting TRBD2. Germline CDR1 reads SGHVS; CDR2 reads FNYEAQ. The CDR3 length is 18 residues. Germline trimming cut 6 bases from V and 5 bases from J; bases unmatched to any gene: 15. CDR3 sequence (DNA): TGTGCCAGCAGTCCCCGGCTAGCGGGGGGGCCTCGCGAAGATACGCAGTATTTT. It yields the protein CASSPRLAGGPREDTQYF.

The chain couples TRBV5-6 to TRBJ2-7, with 8 bases identical to TRBD2. CDR1 and CDR2 from the germline V gene are SGHDT and YYEEEE. With V trimmed by 0 bases and J by 0 bases, 5 bases remained unmatched. This CDR3 is built from 16 residues. The chain's CDR3 is CASSLGPGGSSYEQYF. In DNA form, the CDR3 reads TGTGCCAGCAGCTTGGGACCGGGAGGGAGCTCCTACGAGCAGTACTTC. The full variable domain, rest sourced from reference TRBV5-6 and TRBJ2-7, is DAGVTQSPTHLIKTRGQQVTLRCSPKSGHDTVSWYQQALGQGPQFIFQYYEEEERQRGNFPDRFSGHQFPNYSSELNVNALLLGDSALYLCASSLGPGGSSYEQYFGPGTRLTVT.

The CDR3 reads CASSLALSPDTQYF. The CDR3, as DNA: TGTGCCAGCAGCTTAGCGCTTAGCCCAGATACGCAGTATTTT. The V call is TRBV7-9, the J call TRBJ2-3; D remains unclear. The CDR3 runs to 14 residues. V was clipped by 0 bases and J by 4 bases, with 8 bases between them. CDR1 and CDR2 from the germline V gene are SEHNR and FQNEAQ (reference sequence).

This sequence joins TRBV6-5 and TRBJ2-5; D perhaps matches TRBD1 (5 bases). Near its end, the DNA agrees better with TRBJ2-7, so the J call may be wrong. Germline CDR1 and CDR2: MNHEY and SVGAGI. The CDR3 extends over 13 amino acids. CDR3 residues: CASSRAGLYEQYF. The CDR3, as DNA: TGTGCCAGCAGTCGGGCAGGGTTGTACGAGCAGTACTTC.

This rearrangement joins TRBV27 to TRBJ1-1, with D perhaps TRBD1 (5 bases). This CDR3 region has 13 residues. The germline CDR1 and CDR2 sequences are MNHEY and SMNVEV (reference sequence). V gave up 4 bases and J gave up 6 bases, with 12 bases separating them. The CDR3 loop reads CASSYGRAAEAFF. As DNA, the CDR3 is TGTGCCAGCAGTTACGGCAGGGCGGCTGAAGCTTTCTTT.

The V and J genes are TRBV4-3 and TRBJ1-2; 8 bases are shared with TRBD1. The CDR3 runs to 15 residues. Germline V gene lookup returns CDR1 LGHNA and CDR2 YSLEER. The V segment lost 4 bases and the J segment 1 base; nucleotides outside the gene matches: 5. Written as DNA, the CDR3 is TGCGCCAGCAGCCCGGACAGGGACTTTAACTATGGCTACACCTTC. Its protein is CASSPDRDFNYGYTF.

The chain couples TRBV20-1 to TRBJ2-5; the D is unclear. The CDR3 runs 11 residues. Germline V CDR1 and CDR2: DFQATT, SNEGSKA (reference sequence). The CDR3 DNA sequence: TGCAGCCTAGGATCCCAAGAGACCCAGTACTTC. Its protein product is CSLGSQETQYF.

Comment on this clone: Other nucleotide sequences from this sample produce the same CDR3. J is TRBJ2-7 and V is TRBV7-2; a weak D match, TRBD1 (6 bases). The CDR3 runs 14 residues. Germline V gives CDR1 SGHTA, CDR2 FQGNSA. V gave up 1 base and J gave up 1 base, with 8 bases separating them. The CDR3 nucleotides read TGTGCCAGCAGCTTAGGTACAGGGTCCTACGAGCAGTACTTC. Its protein is CASSLGTGSYEQYF.

The rearrangement links TRBV4-3 to TRBJ1-4; D is ambiguous. The CDR3 covers 16 residues. Looked up from germline, CDR1 is LGHNA and CDR2 is YSLEER. Trimming took 0 bases from V and 0 from J, leaving 8 bases between them. The CDR3: CASSQESVATNEKLFF. CDR3 bases: TGCGCCAGCAGCCAAGAGTCGGTCGCAACTAATGAAAAACTGTTTTTT.

The chain has TRBV6-5 and TRBJ1-4; 10 nucleotides line up with TRBD1. The CDR3 length is 16 residues. The germline CDR1 and CDR2 sequences are MNHEY and SVGAGI. With 0 bases clipped from V and 7 bases from J, the junction kept 5 bases outside the gene matches. The CDR3 sequence is CASSYSPGTGVEKLFF. CDR3 bases: TGTGCCAGCAGTTACTCGCCCGGGACAGGGGTTGAAAAACTGTTTTTT.

The V and J genes are TRBV19 and TRBJ1-2; D uncertain. The V end lost 4 bases, the J end lost 2 bases, and 11 bases lay between the germline ends. This CDR3 region has 14 residues. Germline lookup yields CDR1 LNHDA and CDR2 SQIVND (reference sequence). CDR3 nucleotide sequence: TGTGCCAGTAGTAGCCAGGATGGGAACTATGGCTACACCTTC. It specifies CASSSQDGNYGYTF.

This clone was found a few times. V and J are TRBV10-2 and TRBJ1-4; D not certain. V lost 8 bases and J lost 7, with 8 bases in between. Germline loops: CDR1 WSHSY, CDR2 SAAADI. This CDR3 comprises 11 residues. In DNA, the CDR3 is TGCGCCAGCCAGCGGGGTGAAAAACTGTTTTTT. It is translated as CASQRGEKLFF.

This chain connects TRBV30 to TRBJ1-3; D remains ambiguous. Trimming removed 1 base at V and 0 bases at J, with 4 bases between. The CDR3 extends over 13 amino acids. Germline V gene lookup returns CDR1 GTSNPN and CDR2 SVGIG (reference sequence). As DNA, the CDR3 is TGTGCCTGGAGTGGGAGCTCTGGAAACACCATATATTTT. Translating it yields CAWSGSSGNTIYF. Based on the CDR3 plus reference TRBV30 and TRBJ1-3, the full variable domain is SQTIHQWPATLVQPVGSPLSLECTVEGTSNPNLYWYRQAAGRGLQLLFYSVGIGQISSEVPQNLSASRPQDRQFILSSKKLLLSDSGFYLCAWSGSSGNTIYFGEGSWLTVV.

This clone was picked up one time. The chain recombines TRBV19 with TRBJ2-7; 7 bases are a match to TRBD1. Trimming removed 6 bases from V and 2 bases from J; junction bases left unmatched: 4. The CDR3 consists of 13 residues. Looked up from germline, CDR1 is LNHDA and CDR2 is SQIVND (reference sequence). The CDR3 region has the DNA TGTGCCAGTAGCCCGGGACAGCCCTACGAGCAGTACTTC. This gives the protein CASSPGQPYEQYF.

The chain carries TRBV19 and TRBJ1-1, with 8 bases matching TRBD1. V shed 8 bases and J 3 bases; nucleotides not matched to a gene: 5. The CDR3 length is 13 residues. Germline V gives CDR1 LNHDA, CDR2 SQIVND (reference sequence). The CDR3: CASGQGLDTEAFF. The CDR3, as DNA: TGTGCCAGTGGACAGGGTTTGGACACTGAAGCTTTCTTT. Complete variable domain (other parts from reference TRBV19 and TRBJ1-1): DGGITQSPKYLFRKEGQNVTLSCEQNLNHDAMYWYRQDPGQGLRLIYYSQIVNDFQKGDIAEGYSVSREKKESFPLTVTSAQKNPTAFYLCASGQGLDTEAFFGQGTRLTVV.